Reported below is one T cell receptor (beta chain). Only in-frame clones appear in the TCRdb table, and some are missing; sequencing was by immunoSEQ multiplex PCR. This sample has about 160,000 clones, with approximately 80% found just once. These data originate in a study of cytotoxic CD8 clonotypes in ibrutinib-treated CLL. Across the study: In all, under twelve patients were relapsed/refractory, approximately 16 were treatment-naive and 17 to 18 were IGHV unmutated. Sequenced samples delivered averages of 250,000 to 300,000 productive templates and 80,000 to 100,000 productive rearrangements.

J lost 4 bases, V lost 1 base, and 5 bases had no gene match. This CDR3 region has 16 residues. Germline V gene lookup returns CDR1 SGDLS and CDR2 YYNGEE. Sequenced here: PBMCs, sampled after 24 months of ibrutinib treatment. This receptor was obtained from a human donor with chronic lymphocytic leukemia. The V gene is TRBV9, the J gene TRBJ2-2, with 9 positions matching TRBD1. In DNA, the CDR3 is TGTGCCAGCAGCGTAACGGGACAGGGCGGCACCGGGGAGCTGTTTTTT. This translates into CASSVTGQGGTGELFF.